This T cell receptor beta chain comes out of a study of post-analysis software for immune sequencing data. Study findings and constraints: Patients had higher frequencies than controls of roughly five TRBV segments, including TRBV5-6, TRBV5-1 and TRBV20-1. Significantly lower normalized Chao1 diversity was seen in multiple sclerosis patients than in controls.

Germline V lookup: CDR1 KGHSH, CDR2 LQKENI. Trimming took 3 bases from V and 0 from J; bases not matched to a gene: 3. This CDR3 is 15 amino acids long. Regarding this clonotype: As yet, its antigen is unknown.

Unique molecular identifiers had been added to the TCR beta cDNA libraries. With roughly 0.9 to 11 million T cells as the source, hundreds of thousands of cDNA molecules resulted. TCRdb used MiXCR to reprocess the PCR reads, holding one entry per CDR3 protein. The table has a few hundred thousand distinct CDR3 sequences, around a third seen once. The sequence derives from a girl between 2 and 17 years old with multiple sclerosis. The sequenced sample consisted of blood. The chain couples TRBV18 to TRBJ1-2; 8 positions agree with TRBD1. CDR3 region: CASSPGTGPNYGYTF. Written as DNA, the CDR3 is TGTGCCAGCTCACCCGGGACAGGCCCTAACTATGGCTACACCTTC.